These 21 T cell receptor beta chains came from one sample sequenced in a study of T cells after yellow fever vaccination (dated by TCRdb to between 2017 and 2020). The label giving this sample's treatment or condition can be read as: live attenuated yellow fever vaccine strain. The protocol used for the library was 5' RACE. The listed sequencing device is Illumina NovaSeq 6000. TCRdb reanalyzed the raw reads on its own, using fastp at Q25 for trimming and MiXCR for clone calling, and kept in-frame beta chains. Every CDR3 protein is listed once, alongside the most common genes and DNA of its rows. The sample profile shows about 350,000 distinct CDR3 sequences; roughly 3.9% of them were found once. The top ten hold about 22% of the sample. Specimen: PBMCs, collected 5 days after the yellow fever booster vaccination. These receptors were taken from a young man who received the YFV17D yellow fever vaccine.

This clonotype was detected ten times or more. The chain couples TRBV7-2 to TRBJ1-1, with a possible D match to TRBD1 (6 bases). The CDR3 is made up of 14 amino acids. Between the trimmed V and J ends, which lost 5 bases and 5 bases, there was a span of 15 bases. Per germline, CDR1 SGHTA and CDR2 FQGNSA. The CDR3 sequence is CASSPGSGVTEAFF. CDR3 bases: TGTGCCAGCAGCCCAGGATCAGGGGTAACTGAAGCTTTCTTT. The full variable domain, in which reference TRBV7-2 and TRBJ1-1 provide the parts outside the CDR3, is GAGVSQSPSNKVTEKGKDVELRCDPISGHTALYWYRQSLGQGLEFLIYFQGNSAPDKSGLPSDRFSAERTGGSVSTLTIQRTQQEDSAVYLCASSPGSGVTEAFFGQGTRLTVV.

This clonotype was seen a handful of times. This chain uses TRBV6-5 with TRBJ2-3; a weak D match, TRBD1 (6 bases). The CDR3 contains 16 residues. Germline V CDR1 and CDR2: MNHEY, SVGAGI. V shed 5 bases and J shed 1 base, with 16 bases lying between them. CDR3: CASSLNREWGTDTQYF. The CDR3 coding sequence is TGTGCCAGCAGTCTAAACAGGGAATGGGGCACAGATACGCAGTATTTT.

This clonotype showed up many times. The CDR3 bases are TGTGCCAGCAGCCAAGGCGGTGCGGGGAACACTGAAGCTTTCTTT. It specifies CASSQGGAGNTEAFF. The chain combines TRBV3-1 with TRBJ1-1, with no clear D. Looked up from germline, CDR1 is LGHDT and CDR2 is YNNKEL (reference sequence). This CDR3 region has 15 residues. Trimming cost V 1 base and J 1 base, with 10 bases left between them.

This clonotype appeared many times. The rearrangement joins TRBV7-9 to TRBJ2-3; possible D gene TRBD2, 5 bases. The germline V and J ends were trimmed by 5 bases and 8 bases, with 14 bases remaining between them. CDR1 SEHNR and CDR2 FQNEAQ come from the germline V gene (reference sequence). The CDR3 consists of 13 residues. The DNA for the CDR3 is TGTGCCAGCAGCATCACTTTCCGGGGTACGCAGTATTTT. Residues: CASSITFRGTQYF.

The sample holds many counts of this clonotype. The chain combines TRBV27 with TRBJ2-2; 9 bases match TRBD1. V gave up 4 bases and J gave up 7 bases; unmatched junction bases: 4. CDR1 and CDR2 (germline): MNHEY, SMNVEV (reference sequence). The CDR3 contains 14 residues. In DNA, the CDR3 is TGTGCCAGCAGTTGGGACAGGGCGGGCGGGGAGCTGTTTTTT. Amino acid sequence: CASSWDRAGGELFF.

This clonotype was recorded a few times. The chain carries TRBV25-1 and TRBJ1-2; the D is unclear. Trimming cost V 4 bases and J 8 bases, with 11 bases left between them. Germline values: CDR1 MGHDK, CDR2 SYGVNS. The CDR3 extends over 12 amino acids. The CDR3 nucleotides read TGTGCCAGCAGTGGGGCTGGGAGGGGCTACACCTTC. The encoded protein is CASSGAGRGYTF.

A few counts support this clonotype. V usage is TRBV20-1 and J usage is TRBJ1-5, with no clear D. V shed 3 bases and J shed 3 bases, with 15 bases lying between them. The CDR3 runs 15 residues. The germline V gene has CDR1 DFQATT and CDR2 SNEGSKA (reference sequence). Here the CDR3 reads CSASYEAVSNQPQHF. DNA of the CDR3: TGCAGTGCTAGTTATGAGGCAGTCTCCAATCAGCCCCAGCATTTT.

This clonotype has at least ten counts. J is TRBJ2-2 and V is TRBV5-4; D ambiguous. Germline V CDR1 and CDR2: SGHNT, YYREEE (reference sequence). The CDR3 sequence is 15 residues long. Between the trimmed V and J ends, which lost 5 bases and 2 bases, there was a span of 13 bases. The CDR3 sequence: CASSTPVVNTGELFF. The CDR3, as DNA: TGTGCCAGCAGTACCCCAGTAGTCAACACCGGGGAGCTGTTTTTT.

The sample holds many counts of this clonotype. V and J are TRBV2 and TRBJ2-1, with D possibly matching TRBD1 (5 bases). The CDR3 sequence is 16 residues long. Trimming cost V 8 bases and J 6 bases, with 23 bases left between them. The germline V gene has CDR1 SNHLY and CDR2 FYNNEI. The CDR3 bases are TGTGCCAGCGGCGGCATCCAGGGTCTTCTGGTCAATGAGCAGTTCTTC. Protein sequence: CASGGIQGLLVNEQFF.

This clonotype was detected only a few times. The chain links TRBV5-1 to TRBJ2-3; D is unresolved. Trimming removed 3 bases from V and 6 bases from J, with 14 bases in between. This CDR3 is 14 amino acids long. Germline lookup yields CDR1 SGHRS and CDR2 YFSETQ. This CDR3 is CASSYLSFGDTQYF. The CDR3 DNA is TGCGCCAGCAGCTACCTCAGTTTCGGCGATACGCAGTATTTT.

This clonotype was recorded at least ten times. The rearrangement uses TRBV6-5 and TRBJ1-5; D call uncertain. Germline V gene lookup returns CDR1 MNHEY and CDR2 SVGAGI. The CDR3 contains 13 residues. The germline V and J ends were trimmed by 5 bases and 6 bases, with 11 bases remaining between them. CDR3 sequence (DNA): TGTGCCAGCAGTACTCAGATATCTCAGCCCCAGCATTTT. Translation gives CASSTQISQPQHF.

This clonotype has more than one count but fewer than ten. This sequence joins TRBV29-1 and TRBJ2-5; TRBD1 matches at 7 bases. This CDR3 spans 15 amino acids. V shed 1 base, J shed 1 base, and the junction held 6 bases outside the gene matches. The V gene's germline CDR1 is SQVTM and CDR2 ANQGSEA. The CDR3 sequence is CSVEVIGDSQETQYF. The CDR3 DNA reads TGCAGCGTTGAAGTTATCGGGGACAGCCAAGAGACCCAGTACTTC.

The gene calls are TRBV7-3 and TRBJ2-1; 8 bases line up with TRBD2. This CDR3 is 18 amino acids long. CDR1 is SGHTA, CDR2 FQGTGA, per germline. J was trimmed by 0 bases and V by 5 bases; bases with no gene match: 12. CDR3 residues: CASSTMGGGPSSYNEQFF. The CDR3 bases are TGTGCCAGCAGCACAATGGGCGGGGGGCCCAGCTCCTACAATGAGCAGTTCTTC.

This chain connects TRBV10-3 to TRBJ2-5; D not resolved. The germline CDR1 and CDR2 sequences are ENHRY and SYGVKD. The CDR3 is 12 residues long. Trimming stripped 7 bases from V and 2 bases from J, with 8 bases between. The CDR3 loop reads CAIKGLQETQYF. CDR3 nucleotides: TGTGCCATCAAAGGGCTTCAAGAGACCCAGTACTTC.

The CDR3 DNA reads TGCAGTGCTAAGAGCAGTGGGTATGAAAAACTGTTTTTT. Translating it yields CSAKSSGYEKLFF. V gene TRBV20-1 combines with J gene TRBJ1-4; no clear D gene. V lost 4 bases to trimming and J lost 6 bases, with 12 bases between them. The CDR3 loop spans 13 amino acids. Germline V lookup: CDR1 DFQATT, CDR2 SNEGSKA (reference sequence).

There are a few counts of this clonotype. J is TRBJ1-1 and V is TRBV19, with no clear D. CDR1 and CDR2 (germline): LNHDA, SQIVND (reference sequence). The ends were cut back, 6 bases at V and 5 bases at J, with 16 bases in the middle. The CDR3 consists of 14 residues. The CDR3 bases are TGTGCCAGTAGGAGATTGGAGTGGGAGACTGAAGCTTTCTTT. Protein sequence: CASRRLEWETEAFF.

J is TRBJ1-2 and V is TRBV20-1; no definite D call. Trimming shortened V by 6 bases and J by 6 bases, and 17 bases separated the two germline ends. The V gene's germline CDR1 is DFQATT and CDR2 SNEGSKA (reference sequence). The CDR3 runs 13 residues. CDR3 residues: CSAYDEFGDGYTF. As DNA, the CDR3 is TGCAGTGCCTATGACGAATTTGGGGATGGCTACACCTTC.

This clonotype has just a few counts. V and J are TRBV7-8 and TRBJ2-3, with D uncertain. Trimming removed 1 base from V and 2 bases from J, with 10 bases in between. This CDR3 contains 15 residues. Germline-derived CDR1 and CDR2 are SGHVS and FQNEAQ. CDR3 residues: CASSLGISLTDTQYF. For the CDR3, the DNA is TGTGCCAGCAGCTTAGGGATCTCACTCACAGATACGCAGTATTTT.

This clonotype was seen ten or more times. The chain is built from TRBV5-1 and TRBJ1-2; weak D call: TRBD1 (5 bases). Germline V gene data show CDR1 as SGHRS and CDR2 as YFSETQ. The CDR3 consists of 16 residues. Trimming removed 4 bases from V and 7 bases from J, with 23 bases in between. The CDR3 DNA is TGCGCCAGCAGCCTCCTGGGCGGGACCGTGGCGGGTGGCTACACCTTC. Amino acids: CASSLLGGTVAGGYTF.

V gene TRBV6-6 combines with J gene TRBJ2-2; TRBD1 matches 8 bases. Germline CDR1 MNHNY, CDR2 SVGAGI (reference sequence). The CDR3 runs to 17 residues. Unmatched junction bases numbered 14, after V lost 7 bases and J lost 4 bases. CDR3 sequence (DNA): TGTGCCAGCAATCGCTCTCCAGGGGGCCGAGGCACCGGGGAGCTGTTTTTT. Translation gives CASNRSPGGRGTGELFF.

In its sample, this clonotype was seen a few times. The chain employs TRBV6-1 and TRBJ1-2, with a weak D call TRBD1 (6 bases). CDR3 length equals 13 residues. Per the germline V gene, CDR1 is MNHNS and CDR2 is SASEGT. V gave up 7 bases and J gave up 5 bases, with 14 bases separating them. The CDR3 DNA follows: TGTGCCAGCAACAGGGCCTCCGTATATGGCTACACCTTC. Translated, it gives CASNRASVYGYTF.